A selection of T cell receptor beta chains follows, all from one sample in a study of response to subunit inactivated influenza vaccine. MiXCR was run by TCRdb on the RT-PCR reads, yielding one entry per CDR3 protein. This table holds under 850,000 distinct CDR3 sequences, around 20% found once. Sequencing was performed on PBMCs from blood, taken less than 6 days after vaccination. Source of these receptors: a man aged 50-60 years who received an inactivated influenza vaccine. CDR3s leave out the opening cysteine and the closing phenylalanine or tryptophan.

TRBV5-5,TRBJ1-2,ASSLVGAPTNYGYT
TRBV6-5,TRBJ1-2,ASSYSMAFWNYGYT
TRBV20-1,TRBJ2-7,SAPGDYHYEQY
TRBV5-1,TRBJ2-5,ASSLWTGGRETQY
TRBV20-1,TRBJ2-1,SARNNLALSGGYNEQF
TRBV7-3,TRBJ2-1,ASSLIPDSHNEQF
TRBV25-1,TRBJ2-3,ASTPMGRGTDTQY
TRBV12-3/TRBV12-4,TRBJ1-1,VSSFGRTSIKTEAF
TRBV5-6,TRBJ2-7,ASSALATLSYEQY
TRBV4-1,TRBJ2-5,ASSRIQYSQETQY
TRBV4-3,TRBJ1-5,ASSQGTGSNQPQH
TRBV6-5,TRBJ2-7,ASSYSWDTSYEQY
TRBV12-3/TRBV12-4,TRBJ2-5,ASSFGTRGTQY
TRBV12-3/TRBV12-4,TRBJ2-1,ASSPTSGTSLSNEQF
TRBV2,TRBJ2-2,ASSYDLNTGELF
TRBV5-1,TRBJ2-7,ASSLQGTGDYEQY
TRBV20-1,TRBJ2-1,SARGGLAGRNEQF
TRBV6-2/TRBV6-3,TRBJ2-7,ASSSGRYHFSSYEQY
TRBV25-1,TRBJ1-3,ASSELNSGNTIY
TRBV20-1,TRBJ2-2,SAPGSSNTGELF
TRBV30,TRBJ2-3,AWERQGPPDTQY
TRBV20-1,TRBJ2-6,SATAVGTGANVLT
TRBV5-1,TRBJ2-5,ASSFVQAGQETQY
TRBV4-2,TRBJ2-7,ASSQDISQSRTGGFYEQY
TRBV18,TRBJ2-7,ASSLLRESEQY
TRBV18,TRBJ2-7,ASSPQSIYEQY
TRBV18,TRBJ2-3,ASSPRASTDTQY
TRBV20-1,TRBJ2-2,SARASGRANTGELF
TRBV6-5,TRBJ2-3,ASSYNPVTDTQY
TRBV20-1,TRBJ1-1,SAAPGLTVTVKTEAF
TRBV7-2,TRBJ2-3,ASSLEGGGTDTQY
TRBV12-3/TRBV12-4,TRBJ2-1,ASRLQLAGDNEQF
TRBV4-3,TRBJ1-2,ASSQLGTGFVNYGYT
TRBV20-1,TRBJ2-1,TAKSPASSYNEQF
TRBV4-3,TRBJ2-4,ASSQERYKNIQY
TRBV12-3/TRBV12-4,TRBJ2-5,ASSPPGLAGGGRGTQY
TRBV7-2,TRBJ2-7,ASSLEPGLYEQY
TRBV12-3/TRBV12-4,TRBJ2-2,ASSLLQGNGELF
TRBV4-1,TRBJ1-1,ASSHTPGADTEAF
TRBV6-5,TRBJ2-1,ASSYNRGINEQF
TRBV29-1,TRBJ2-7,SVEEAGAVRGEQY
TRBV29-1,TRBJ1-3,SVEESGGNTIY
TRBV18,TRBJ1-1,ASSPSDITNTEAF
TRBV6-2/TRBV6-3,TRBJ2-7,ASSRVILQY
TRBV6-2/TRBV6-3,TRBJ2-1,ASSYSIRRRAYNEQF
TRBV7-2,TRBJ2-1,ASSPGQDVGLYNEQF
TRBV7-2,TRBJ2-2,ASSFGPGSGSGELF
TRBV15,TRBJ2-1,ATSRDPGVYNEQF
TRBV5-1,TRBJ2-5,ASSLAGLQETQY
TRBV7-8,TRBJ2-7,ASTLTAGPSEQY
TRBV27,TRBJ1-2,ASRQGRAAGYT
TRBV20-1,TRBJ1-5,SARQGAGSNQPQH
TRBV24-1,TRBJ2-5,ATSDPRGAGETQY
TRBV20-1,TRBJ2-7,SASDGTGAYEQY
TRBV6-2/TRBV6-3,TRBJ2-1,ASTDEGHGIERGALNEQF
TRBV5-5,TRBJ2-7,ASSLWTGSYEQY
TRBV11-2,TRBJ1-6,ASSSAGIGNSPLH
TRBV20-1,TRBJ2-5,SAHQGARETQY
TRBV20-1,TRBJ1-2,SARGSRNYGYT